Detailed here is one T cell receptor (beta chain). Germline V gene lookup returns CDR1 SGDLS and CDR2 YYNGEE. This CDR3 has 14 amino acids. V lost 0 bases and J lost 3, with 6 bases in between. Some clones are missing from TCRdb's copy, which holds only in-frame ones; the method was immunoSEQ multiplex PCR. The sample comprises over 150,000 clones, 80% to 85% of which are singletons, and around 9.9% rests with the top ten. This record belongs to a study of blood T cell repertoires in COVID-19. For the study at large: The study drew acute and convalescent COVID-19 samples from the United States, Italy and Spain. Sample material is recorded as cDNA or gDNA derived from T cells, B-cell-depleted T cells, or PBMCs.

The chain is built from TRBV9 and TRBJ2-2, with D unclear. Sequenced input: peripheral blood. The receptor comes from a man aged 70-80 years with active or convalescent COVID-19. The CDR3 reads CASSVVTDTGELFF. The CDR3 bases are TGTGCCAGCAGCGTAGTAACGGACACCGGGGAGCTGTTTTTT.